This TCR beta chain emerged from a study of control samples from healthy donors and cancer patients. The length of the CDR3 is 13 residues. Germline values: CDR1 SGHRS, CDR2 YFSETQ. V shed 7 bases and J 7 bases; nucleotides not matched to a gene: 4. Libraries were prepared by immunoSEQ multiplex PCR; TCRdb keeps only in-frame clonotypes and omits some of them. This sample carries around 110,000 clones, roughly 92% of them seen once, and the ten largest clones take over 2.5%. This receptor was obtained from a man younger than 40 in good health. Specimen: blood. The chain is built from TRBV5-1 and TRBJ2-1, with 11 nucleotides matching TRBD2. CDR3 sequence: CASGLAGGNEQFF. CDR3 in DNA: TGCGCCAGCGGGCTAGCGGGGGGAAATGAGCAGTTCTTC. Filled out from reference TRBV5-1 and TRBJ2-1, the complete variable domain reads KAGVTQTPRYLIKTRGQQVTLSCSPISGHRSVSWYQQTPGQGLQFLFEYFSETQRNKGNFPGRFSGRQFSNSRSEMNVSTLELGDSALYLCASGLAGGNEQFFGPGTRLTVL.